The clone carrying this TCR beta chain has only a few counts. The sample has other DNA sequences that encode this CDR3 too. The source of the sample is a study of blood T cell repertoires in COVID-19. As for the study in general: From the United States, Italy and Spain came samples of acute and convalescent COVID-19. T cells, B-cell-depleted T cells, or PBMCs provided the cDNA or gDNA that served as material.

Germline V gives CDR1 ENHRY, CDR2 SYGVKD. With 10 bases clipped from V and 4 bases from J, the junction kept 6 bases outside the gene matches. The CDR3 has 13 amino acids. Per the original data handling: Quantification of nucleated cells was approximated via reference gene primer amplification. Data came from immunoSEQ multiplex PCR; TCRdb stores just in-frame clones and leaves some out. D and trimming come from the DNA, and the V and J calls and clone size come from that table. This table holds about 190,000 clones, 90% found once. The receptor comes from a man aged 50-59 years with acute or convalescent COVID-19. The chain couples TRBV10-3 to TRBJ1-5; 8 nucleotides align to TRBD1. The sequenced sample consisted of peripheral blood. CDR3 nucleotide sequence: TGTGCCACACAGGGGGTAAGGAATCAGCCCCAGCATTTT. Protein sequence: CATQGVRNQPQHF.